The clone carrying this T cell receptor (beta chain) was seen more than once but under ten times. This record comes from a study of blood T cell repertoires in COVID-19. The junction had 14 bases not matched to a gene; V was cut back by 4 bases and J by 1 base. This CDR3 comprises 19 residues. Germline lookup yields CDR1 SGDLS and CDR2 YYNGEE. Sequencing used immunoSEQ multiplex PCR; TCRdb keeps in-frame clones, though not all of them. Among around 160,000 clones, more than 80% were seen once, and the ten largest hold approximately 9.2%. The TCR sequence derives from a human donor with acute or convalescent COVID-19. The donor label of this sample is uncertain. The gene calls are TRBV9 and TRBJ1-3; 10 bases align to TRBD1. Sequenced input: peripheral blood. In DNA, the CDR3 is TGTGCCAGCAGCCGGAGGGGGACAGGGGAACTGGGGTCTGGAAACACCATATATTTT. Amino acids: CASSRRGTGELGSGNTIYF.